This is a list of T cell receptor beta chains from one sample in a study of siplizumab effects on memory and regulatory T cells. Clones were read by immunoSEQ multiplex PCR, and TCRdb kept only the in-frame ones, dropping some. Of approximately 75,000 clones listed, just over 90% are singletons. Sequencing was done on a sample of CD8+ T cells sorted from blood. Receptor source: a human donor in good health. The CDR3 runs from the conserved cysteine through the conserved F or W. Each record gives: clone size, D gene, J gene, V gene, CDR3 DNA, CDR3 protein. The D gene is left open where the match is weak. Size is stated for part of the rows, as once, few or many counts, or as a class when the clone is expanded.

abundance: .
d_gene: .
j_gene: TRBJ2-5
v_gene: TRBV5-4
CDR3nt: TGTGCCAGCAGCTTCGGTCTACAAGGGGAGACCCAGTACTTC
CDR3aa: CASSFGLQGETQYF

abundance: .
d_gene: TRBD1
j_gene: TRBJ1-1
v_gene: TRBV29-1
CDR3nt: TGCAGCGTTGAAGGGACAGGAGACCTTGAAGCTTTCTTT
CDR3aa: CSVEGTGDLEAFF

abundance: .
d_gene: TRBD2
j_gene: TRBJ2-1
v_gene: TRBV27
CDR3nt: TGTGCCAGCAGTTTAATGCGGGGGGGCAATGAGCAGTTCTTC
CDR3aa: CASSLMRGGNEQFF

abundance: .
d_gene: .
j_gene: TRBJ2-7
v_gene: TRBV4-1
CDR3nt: TGCGCCAGCAGCCAAGATCCGGGGGACTCCTACGAGCAGTACTTC
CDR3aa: CASSQDPGDSYEQYF

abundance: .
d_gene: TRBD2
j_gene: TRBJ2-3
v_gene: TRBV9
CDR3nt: TGTGCCAGCAGCGTGGGAATAGCGGGGTTCACAGATACGCAGTATTTT
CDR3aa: CASSVGIAGFTDTQYF

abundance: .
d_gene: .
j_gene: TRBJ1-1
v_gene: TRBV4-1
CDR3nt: TGCGCCAGCAGCCAAGTGCTGGGGGGGGGCACTGAAGCTTTCTTT
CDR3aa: CASSQVLGGGTEAFF

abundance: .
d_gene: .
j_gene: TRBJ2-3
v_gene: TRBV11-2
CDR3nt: TGTGCCAGCAGCTCCGCCGGCCGGCAGTATTTT
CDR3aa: CASSSAGRQYF

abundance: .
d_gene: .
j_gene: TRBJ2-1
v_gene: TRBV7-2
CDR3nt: TGTGCCAGCAGCTTAGGGGGGTCTGAGCAGTTCTTC
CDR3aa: CASSLGGSEQFF

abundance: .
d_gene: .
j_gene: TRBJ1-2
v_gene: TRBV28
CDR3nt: TGTGCCAGCAGTTTAGCGTTGGCCGCAGGGGTTTCTAACTATGGCTACACCTTC
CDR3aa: CASSLALAAGVSNYGYTF

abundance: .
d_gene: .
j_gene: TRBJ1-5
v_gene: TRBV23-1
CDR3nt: TGCGCCATCAAGAGGGGGTTTATGAATCAGCCCCAGCATTTT
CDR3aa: CAIKRGFMNQPQHF

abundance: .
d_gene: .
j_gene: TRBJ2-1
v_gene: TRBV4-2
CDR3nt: TGTGCCAGCAGCCAACCGGGAAAGTACCATCTGAGGAATGAGCAGTTCTTC
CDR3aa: CASSQPGKYHLRNEQFF

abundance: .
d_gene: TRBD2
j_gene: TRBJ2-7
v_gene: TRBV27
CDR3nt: TGTGCCAGCAGCGGTGGCGGGGGGGCTTGGAAGCAGTACTTC
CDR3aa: CASSGGGGAWKQYF

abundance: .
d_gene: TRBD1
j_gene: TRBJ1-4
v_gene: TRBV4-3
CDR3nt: TGCGCCAGCAGCCCCTGGACAGGGAACGAAAAACTGTTTTTT
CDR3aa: CASSPWTGNEKLFF

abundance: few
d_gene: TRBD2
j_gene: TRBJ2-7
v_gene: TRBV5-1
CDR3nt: TGCGCCAGCAGCTTGGCAACTAGCGGGGCCCTGGGGTCCGAGCAGTACTTC
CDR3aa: CASSLATSGALGSEQYF

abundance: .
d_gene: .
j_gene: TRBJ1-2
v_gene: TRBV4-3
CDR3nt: TGCGCCAGCAGCCCCAGATGGGCAGTTCCTAACTATGGCTACACCTTC
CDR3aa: CASSPRWAVPNYGYTF

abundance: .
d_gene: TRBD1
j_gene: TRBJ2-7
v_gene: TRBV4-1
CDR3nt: TGCGCCAGCAGCCAAGATAGGTGGGACAGGGGCTACGAGCAGTACTTC
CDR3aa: CASSQDRWDRGYEQYF

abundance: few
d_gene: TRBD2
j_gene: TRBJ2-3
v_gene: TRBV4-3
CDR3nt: TGCGCCAGCAGCCATGAACTAGCGGGGGGGCCAGATACGCAGTATTTT
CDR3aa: CASSHELAGGPDTQYF

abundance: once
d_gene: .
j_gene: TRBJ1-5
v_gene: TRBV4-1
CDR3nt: TGCGCCAGCAGCCTTCTCTCAAGTGGACGGGGAAAGCCCCAGCATTTT
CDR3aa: CASSLLSSGRGKPQHF

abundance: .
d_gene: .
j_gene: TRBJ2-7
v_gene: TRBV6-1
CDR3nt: TGTGCCAGCAGCGAAGACTACGAGCAGTACTTC
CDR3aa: CASSEDYEQYF

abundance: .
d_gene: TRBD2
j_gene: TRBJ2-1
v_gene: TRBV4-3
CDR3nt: TGCGCCAGCAGCCCGCTGACTAGCGGGGGAAATGAGCAGTTCTTC
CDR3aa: CASSPLTSGGNEQFF

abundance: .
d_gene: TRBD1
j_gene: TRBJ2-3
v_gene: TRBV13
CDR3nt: TGTGCCAGCAGCTCAGGACAGGGCACAGATACGCAGTATTTT
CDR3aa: CASSSGQGTDTQYF

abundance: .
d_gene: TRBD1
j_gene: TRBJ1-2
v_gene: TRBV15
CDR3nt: TGTGCCACCAGCCCCTCGAGGGGGCCGTGGTGGGACTATGGCTACACCTTC
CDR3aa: CATSPSRGPWWDYGYTF

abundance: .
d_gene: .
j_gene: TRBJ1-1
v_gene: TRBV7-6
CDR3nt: TGTGCCAGCAGCAACCCAGGGGCCTTGAACACTGAAGCTTTCTTT
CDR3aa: CASSNPGALNTEAFF

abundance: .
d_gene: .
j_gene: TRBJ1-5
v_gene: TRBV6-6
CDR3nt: TGTGCCAGCAGCAGCGAACTTACCCTCGGGCCCCAGCATTTT
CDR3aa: CASSSELTLGPQHF

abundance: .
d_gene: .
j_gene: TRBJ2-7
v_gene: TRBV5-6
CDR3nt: TGTGCCAGCAGCTTCTCCGGGACCCCGCCCTACGAGCAGTACTTC
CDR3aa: CASSFSGTPPYEQYF

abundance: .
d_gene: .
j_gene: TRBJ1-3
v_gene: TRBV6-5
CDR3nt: TGTGCCAGCAGCCCCACACCGGGCCCAGGGGACACCATATATTTT
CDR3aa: CASSPTPGPGDTIYF